Following are 7 T cell receptor beta chains from one sample sequenced in a study of shared clonotypes between healthy human individuals. Clones were read by immunoSEQ multiplex PCR, and TCRdb kept only the in-frame ones, dropping some. Of roughly 1,500,000 clones in the sample, 98% were seen once. Material for sequencing was naive CD4+ T cells sorted from blood. The sample's subset: CD45RA+ positively selected. These receptors were obtained from a man aged 30 to 39 in good health.

The chain couples TRBV12-5 to TRBJ2-1; 7 nucleotides align to TRBD1. V was pared by 5 bases and J by 7 bases, with 5 bases of the junction left unmatched. Per germline, CDR1 LGHNT and CDR2 FRNRAP. This CDR3 comprises 13 residues. CDR3 in amino acids: CASGIDRANEQFF. The CDR3 DNA reads as TGTGCTAGTGGTATCGACAGGGCAAATGAGCAGTTCTTC.

The chain joins TRBV2 to TRBJ1-2; possible D gene TRBD1, 5 bases. CDR3 length: 15 amino acids. CDR1 is SNHLY, CDR2 FYNNEI, per germline. V lost 5 bases to trimming and J lost 4 bases, with 17 bases between them. The CDR3 is CASSFERGTGYGYTF. The CDR3 DNA follows: TGTGCCAGCAGTTTCGAACGTGGCACAGGCTATGGCTACACCTTC. Based on the CDR3 plus reference TRBV2 and TRBJ1-2, the full variable domain is EPEVTQTPSHQVTQMGQEVILRCVPISNHLYFYWYRQILGQKVEFLVSFYNNEISEKSEIFDDQFSVERPDGSNFTLKIRSTKLEDSAMYFCASSFERGTGYGYTFGSGTRLTVV.

This chain connects TRBV29-1 to TRBJ1-1; D not certain. The V gene lost 6 bases and the J gene lost 1 base, with 9 bases spanning the gap. This CDR3 contains 12 residues. CDR1 and CDR2 from the germline V gene are SQVTM and ANQGSEA. The CDR3 region has the DNA TGCAGCGTAATCCGGGGGAACACTGAAGCTTTCTTT. Encoded protein: CSVIRGNTEAFF.

Details on this clone: The junction departs from germline at one end; a sequencing error may be responsible. The rearrangement joins TRBV7-3 to TRBJ2-7; D is ambiguous. The CDR3 runs to 13 residues. Germline V gene lookup returns CDR1 SGHTA and CDR2 FQGTGA. For the CDR3, the DNA is TGTGCCAGCAGCTTAGCTGGGGTCGAAGATGCCTTTTTC. Its protein is CASSLAGVEDAFF.

V and J are TRBV30 and TRBJ2-1; 11 bases agree with TRBD1. The CDR3 consists of 14 residues. The V segment lost 4 bases and the J segment 7 bases; nucleotides outside the gene matches: 6. Germline lookup yields CDR1 GTSNPN and CDR2 SVGIG (reference sequence). CDR3: CAWTSGTGGNEQFF. DNA for the CDR3: TGTGCCTGGACTTCCGGGACAGGGGGTAATGAGCAGTTCTTC.

The V and J genes are TRBV2 and TRBJ2-3; D unclear. This CDR3 is built from 11 residues. Per the germline V gene, CDR1 is SNHLY and CDR2 is FYNNEI. V was cut by 8 bases and J by 5 bases, with 8 bases left in between. CDR3 amino acids: CASRVIDTQYF. As DNA, the CDR3 is TGTGCCAGCCGCGTAATAGATACGCAGTATTTT.

In regard to this clone: The junction departs from the called germline gene at one end, perhaps through a read error. J is TRBJ2-1 and V is TRBV7-8; 9 bases match TRBD2. Germline loops: CDR1 SGHVS, CDR2 FQNEAQ. CDR3 length: 16 amino acids. CDR3 protein: CASSLASGNSYNEQFF. In DNA, the CDR3 is TGTGCCAGCAGCCTAGCTAGCGGGAACTCCTACAATGAGCAGTTCTTC.